Below are 8 T cell receptor beta chains sequenced from a single sample in a study of graft-versus-host responses after intestinal transplantation (TCRdb year 2021). The library was obtained by the immunoSEQ multiplex PCR assay. This is the immuneACCESS table as TCRdb keeps it, with only in-frame sequences that have V and J called. A part of the clones is gone; compared with another copy, unresolved V genes explain less than half, and the rest is unexplained. The sample records approximately 9,300 clones, about 95% of which are singletons. The leading ten clones occupy 16% of the sample. This sample comprised bone marrow, obtained about 520 days after intestinal transplantation. The receptors here all came from a human patient who received an intestinal transplant, so some T cells may come from the graft donor.

The V gene is TRBV6-1, the J gene TRBJ2-7; D may be TRBD1 (6 bases). The ends were cut back, 3 bases at V and 4 bases at J, with 25 bases in the middle. CDR1 and CDR2 from the germline V gene are MNHNS and SASEGT. The CDR3 covers 18 residues. This CDR3 is CASSEGVAGVPLTYEQYF. The CDR3 DNA reads TGTGCCAGCAGTGAGGGGGTGGCAGGGGTCCCGCTTACGTACGAGCAGTACTTC.

This clone has just one count. This chain links TRBV18 with TRBJ1-2, with D tentatively TRBD1 (6 bases). The V end lost 11 bases, the J end lost 4 bases, and 14 bases lay between the germline ends. This CDR3 has 12 residues. The germline CDR1 and CDR2 sequences are KGHSH and LQKENI. The CDR3 here is CAGSGALYGYTF. The CDR3 DNA sequence: TGTGCCGGTTCAGGGGCCCTCTATGGCTACACCTTC.

This chain joins TRBV5-6 and TRBJ1-5; TRBD1 agrees at 11 bases. Per germline, CDR1 SGHDT and CDR2 YYEEEE. J was trimmed by 4 bases and V by 5 bases; bases with no gene match: 11. The CDR3 spans 17 residues. The CDR3 nucleotides read TGTGCCAGCAGTGTTGGACAGGGGGCCTACATGAATCAGCCCCAGCATTTT. Protein sequence: CASSVGQGAYMNQPQHF.

This clone has a single count. The gene calls are TRBV19 and TRBJ2-7, with 10 bases matching TRBD2. The CDR3 has 14 amino acids. CDR1 and CDR2 from the germline V gene are LNHDA and SQIVND (reference sequence). The ends lost 3 bases at V and 6 bases at J; junction bases unmatched: 5. CDR3 in DNA: TGTGCCAGTAGTATCGCTAGCGGGAGCCCCGAGCAGTACTTC. Amino acids: CASSIASGSPEQYF.

The genes are TRBV7-9 and TRBJ2-5; 8 bases fit TRBD2. The length of the CDR3 is 12 residues. Germline V gives CDR1 SEHNR, CDR2 FQNEAQ (reference sequence). V shed 3 bases and J 9 bases; nucleotides not matched to a gene: 3. The CDR3 region has the DNA TGTGCCAGCAGCTTCCCGGGAGGGTCCCAGTACTTC. This codes for CASSFPGGSQYF.

This sequence joins TRBV11-2 and TRBJ2-5; D gene ambiguous. Germline V gene sequence: CDR1 SGHAT, CDR2 FQNNGV. Trimming stripped 3 bases from V and 0 bases from J, with 14 bases between. This CDR3 is built from 16 residues. CDR3 sequence reads: CASSFRSTRYQETQYF. CDR3 DNA: TGTGCCAGCAGCTTCCGATCAACCAGGTACCAAGAGACCCAGTACTTC.

V gene TRBV4-3 combines with J gene TRBJ2-5, with TRBD2 identical over 15 bases. The V and J ends lost 0 bases and 5 bases, in that order; junction bases with no gene match: 7. The CDR3 totals 18 residues. Germline V lookup: CDR1 LGHNA, CDR2 YSLEER. The CDR3 nucleotides read TGCGCCAGCAGCCAAGATGGAGGACTAGCGGGAGGGGGGGAGACCCAGTACTTC. It codes for CASSQDGGLAGGGETQYF.

V and J are TRBV10-3 and TRBJ2-7; 9 bases align to TRBD1. CDR1 is ENHRY, CDR2 SYGVKD, per germline. The length of the CDR3 is 14 residues. J lost 2 bases, V lost 4 bases, and 3 bases had no gene match. In nucleotides, the CDR3 is TGTGCCATCAGTGGGGACAGGGAACCCTACGAGCAGTACTTC. It is translated as CAISGDREPYEQYF.